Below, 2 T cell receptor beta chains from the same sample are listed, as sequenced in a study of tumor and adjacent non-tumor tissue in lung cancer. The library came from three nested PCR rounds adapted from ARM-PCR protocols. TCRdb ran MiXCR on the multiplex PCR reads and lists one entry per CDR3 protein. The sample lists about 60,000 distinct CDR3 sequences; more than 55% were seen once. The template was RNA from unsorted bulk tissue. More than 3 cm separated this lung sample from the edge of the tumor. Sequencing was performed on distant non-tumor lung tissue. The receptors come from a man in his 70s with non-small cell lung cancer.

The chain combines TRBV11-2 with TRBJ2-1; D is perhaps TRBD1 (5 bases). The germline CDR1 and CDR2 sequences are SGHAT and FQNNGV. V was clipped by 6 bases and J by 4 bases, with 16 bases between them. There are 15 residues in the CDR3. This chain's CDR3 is CASSIRTSLYNEQFF. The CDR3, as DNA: TGTGCCAGCAGTATAAGGACAAGTCTTTACAATGAGCAGTTCTTC.

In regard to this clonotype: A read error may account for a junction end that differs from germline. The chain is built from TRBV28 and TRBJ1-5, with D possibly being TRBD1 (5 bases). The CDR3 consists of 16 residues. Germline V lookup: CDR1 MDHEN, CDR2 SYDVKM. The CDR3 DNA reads TGTGCCAGCACACAGGTTCCGGGCCTCTTCAATCAGGCCCAGCATTTT. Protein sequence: CASTQVPGLFNQAQHF.